This note documents a single T cell receptor (beta chain) sequence. The antigen is unknown. Sequencing was performed with immunoSEQ multiplex PCR; in TCRdb, only in-frame clones are kept and a portion is missing. The sample lists some 100,000 clones; approximately 91% were seen once. The data are from a study of siplizumab effects on memory and regulatory T cells. Findings and caveats of the study: Apparently key alloresponse contributors, naive T cells also seemed more diverse than memory cells.

The germline V gene encodes CDR1 SGHVS and CDR2 FQNEAQ. The CDR3 is 14 amino acids. V was trimmed by 2 bases and J by 4 bases, leaving 12 bases between them. The sequencing input was CD4+ T cells sorted from blood. The sequence was obtained from a human donor in good health. Some clones in this sample may be carry-over from other donors' samples. The rearrangement joins TRBV7-8 to TRBJ2-7; no firm D call. CDR3 sequence (DNA): TGTGCCAGCAGCTTAAACCCAGGCCCTTACGAGCAGTACTTC. Amino acids: CASSLNPGPYEQYF.